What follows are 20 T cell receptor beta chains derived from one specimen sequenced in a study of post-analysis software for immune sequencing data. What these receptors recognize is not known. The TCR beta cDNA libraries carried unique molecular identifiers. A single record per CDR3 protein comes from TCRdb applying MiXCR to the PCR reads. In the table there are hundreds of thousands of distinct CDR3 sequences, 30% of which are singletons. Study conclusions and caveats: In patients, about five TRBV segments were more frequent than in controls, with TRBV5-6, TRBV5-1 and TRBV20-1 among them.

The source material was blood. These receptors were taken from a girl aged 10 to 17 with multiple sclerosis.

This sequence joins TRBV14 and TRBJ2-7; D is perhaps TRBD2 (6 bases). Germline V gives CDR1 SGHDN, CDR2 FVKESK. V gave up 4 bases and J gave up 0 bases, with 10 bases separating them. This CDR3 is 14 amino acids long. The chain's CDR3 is CASSRDFNSYEQYF. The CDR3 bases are TGTGCCAGCAGCCGGGACTTCAACTCCTACGAGCAGTACTTC.

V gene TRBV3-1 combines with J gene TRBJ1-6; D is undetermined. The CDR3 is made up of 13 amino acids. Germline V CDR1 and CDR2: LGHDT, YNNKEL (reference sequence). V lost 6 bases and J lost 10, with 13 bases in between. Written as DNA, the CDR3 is TGTGCCAGCAGGAGAGGTTCTTGGTCACCCCTCCACTTT. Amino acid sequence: CASRRGSWSPLHF.

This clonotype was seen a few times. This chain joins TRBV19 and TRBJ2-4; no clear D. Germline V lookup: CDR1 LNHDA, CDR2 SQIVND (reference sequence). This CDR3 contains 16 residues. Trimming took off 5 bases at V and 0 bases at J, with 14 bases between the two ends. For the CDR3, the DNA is TGTGCCAGTAGTCTCGGGCCCAACCTAGCCAAAAACATTCAGTACTTC. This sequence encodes CASSLGPNLAKNIQYF.

The CDR3 region is CASSLVGGGYNEQFF. CDR3 sequence (DNA): TGCGCCAGCAGCTTGGTAGGGGGCGGATACAATGAGCAGTTCTTC. The chain combines TRBV5-1 with TRBJ2-1, with TRBD1 matching 7 bases. Looked up from germline, CDR1 is SGHRS and CDR2 is YFSETQ. CDR3 length equals 15 residues. Unmatched junction bases numbered 4, after V lost 0 bases and J lost 4 bases. The whole variable domain, remainder taken from reference TRBV5-1 and TRBJ2-1, is KAGVTQTPRYLIKTRGQQVTLSCSPISGHRSVSWYQQTPGQGLQFLFEYFSETQRNKGNFPGRFSGRQFSNSRSEMNVSTLELGDSALYLCASSLVGGGYNEQFFGPGTRLTVL.

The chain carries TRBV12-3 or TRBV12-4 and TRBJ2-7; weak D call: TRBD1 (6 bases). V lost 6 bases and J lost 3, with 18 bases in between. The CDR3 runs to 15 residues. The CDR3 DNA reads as TGTGCCAGCAGCTTTCAGGGGCTCTGGAACTACGAGCAGTACTTC. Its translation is CASSFQGLWNYEQYF.

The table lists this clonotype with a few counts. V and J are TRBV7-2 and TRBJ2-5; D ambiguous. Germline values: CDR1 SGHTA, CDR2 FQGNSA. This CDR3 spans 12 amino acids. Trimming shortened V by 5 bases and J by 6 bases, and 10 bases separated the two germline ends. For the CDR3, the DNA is TGTGCCAGCAGCCCCAGAGTAAAGACCCAGTACTTC. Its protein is CASSPRVKTQYF.

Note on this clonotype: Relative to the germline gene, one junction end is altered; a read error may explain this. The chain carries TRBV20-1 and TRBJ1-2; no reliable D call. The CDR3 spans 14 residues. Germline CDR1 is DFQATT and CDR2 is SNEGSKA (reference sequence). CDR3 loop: CSARASRWNYGYTF. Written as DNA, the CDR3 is TGCAGTGCCAGAGCATCCAGGTGGAACTATGGCTACACCTTC.

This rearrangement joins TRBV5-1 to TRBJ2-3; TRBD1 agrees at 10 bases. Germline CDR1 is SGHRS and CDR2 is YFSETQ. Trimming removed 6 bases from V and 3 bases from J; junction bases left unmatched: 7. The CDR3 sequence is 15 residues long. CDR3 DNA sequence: TGCGCCAGCACCCTAGACAGGGGGCGAACAGATACGCAGTATTTT. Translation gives CASTLDRGRTDTQYF.

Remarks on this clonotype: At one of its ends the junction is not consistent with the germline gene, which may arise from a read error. The CDR3 nucleotides read TGTGCCAGCAGCCTCGGGACTAGCGGGGCTAGCACAGATACGCAGTATTTC. Encoded protein: CASSLGTSGASTDTQYF. This chain connects TRBV12-3 or TRBV12-4 to TRBJ2-3; 13 nucleotides agree with TRBD2. CDR3 length: 17 amino acids.

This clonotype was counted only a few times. The CDR3 DNA follows: TGTGCCAGCAGCTCCCCCGGGACTGGGAGCCAAGAGACCCAGTACTTC. It specifies CASSSPGTGSQETQYF. The chain couples TRBV7-9 to TRBJ2-5, with D maybe TRBD2 (6 bases). Trimming took 4 bases from V and 1 from J, leaving 16 bases between them. This CDR3 is 16 amino acids long. CDR1 is SEHNR, CDR2 FQNEAQ, per germline (reference sequence).

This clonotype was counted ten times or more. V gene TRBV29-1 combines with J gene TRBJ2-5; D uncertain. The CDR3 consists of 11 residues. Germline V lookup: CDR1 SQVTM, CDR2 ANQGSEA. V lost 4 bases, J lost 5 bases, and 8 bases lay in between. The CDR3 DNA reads TGCAGCGTTGTGTTCGGGGAGACCCAGTACTTC. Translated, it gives CSVVFGETQYF.

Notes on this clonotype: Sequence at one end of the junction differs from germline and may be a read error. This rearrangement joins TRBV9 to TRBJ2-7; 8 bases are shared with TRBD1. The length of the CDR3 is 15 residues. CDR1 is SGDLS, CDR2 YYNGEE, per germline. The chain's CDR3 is CTSSVGAQGASEQYF. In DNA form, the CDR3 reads TGTACCAGCAGCGTAGGAGCCCAGGGGGCCTCCGAGCAGTACTTC.

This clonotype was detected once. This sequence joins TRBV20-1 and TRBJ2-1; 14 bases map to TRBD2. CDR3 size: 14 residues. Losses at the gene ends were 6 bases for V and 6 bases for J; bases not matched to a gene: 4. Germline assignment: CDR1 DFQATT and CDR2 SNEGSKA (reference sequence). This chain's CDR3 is CSARGTSGGNEQFF. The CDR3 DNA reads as TGCAGTGCGCGGGGGACTAGCGGGGGCAATGAGCAGTTCTTC.

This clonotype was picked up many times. CDR3 protein: CAISGSTDNYGYTF. The DNA for the CDR3 is TGTGCCATCAGCGGGAGTACAGATAACTATGGCTACACCTTC. This chain links TRBV10-3 with TRBJ1-2; D unresolved. Trimming pared 6 bases from V and 1 base from J, leaving 12 bases between. The CDR3 totals 14 residues. Germline V CDR1 and CDR2: ENHRY, SYGVKD.

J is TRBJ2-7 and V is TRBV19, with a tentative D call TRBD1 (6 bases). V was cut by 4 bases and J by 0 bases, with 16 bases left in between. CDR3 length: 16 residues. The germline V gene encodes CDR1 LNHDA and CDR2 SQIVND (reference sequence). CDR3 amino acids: CASSTGETVSSYEQYF. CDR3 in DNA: TGTGCCAGTAGTACAGGGGAGACGGTGAGCTCCTACGAGCAGTACTTC.

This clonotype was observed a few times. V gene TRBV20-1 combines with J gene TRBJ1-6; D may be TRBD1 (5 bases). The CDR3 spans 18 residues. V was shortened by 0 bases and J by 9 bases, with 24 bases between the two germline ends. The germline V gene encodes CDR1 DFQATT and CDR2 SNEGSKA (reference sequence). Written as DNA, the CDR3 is TGCAGTGCTAGAGATGGGGACCACCTCCGATGGGATTCTTCACCCCTCCACTTT. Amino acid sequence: CSARDGDHLRWDSSPLHF.

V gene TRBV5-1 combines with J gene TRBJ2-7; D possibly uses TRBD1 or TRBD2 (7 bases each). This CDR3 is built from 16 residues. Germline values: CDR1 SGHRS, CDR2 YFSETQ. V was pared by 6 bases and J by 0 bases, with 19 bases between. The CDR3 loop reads CASTPRGRETSYEQYF. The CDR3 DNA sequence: TGCGCCAGCACCCCAAGGGGGCGGGAGACCTCCTACGAGCAGTACTTC. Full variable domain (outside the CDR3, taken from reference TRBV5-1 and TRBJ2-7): KAGVTQTPRYLIKTRGQQVTLSCSPISGHRSVSWYQQTPGQGLQFLFEYFSETQRNKGNFPGRFSGRQFSNSRSEMNVSTLELGDSALYLCASTPRGRETSYEQYFGPGTRLTVT.

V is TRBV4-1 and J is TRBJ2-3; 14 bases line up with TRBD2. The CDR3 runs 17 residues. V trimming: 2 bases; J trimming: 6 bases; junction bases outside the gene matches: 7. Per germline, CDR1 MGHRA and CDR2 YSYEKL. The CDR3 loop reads CASSQLRLAGGRDTQYF. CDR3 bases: TGCGCCAGCAGCCAACTGAGACTAGCGGGGGGGCGTGATACGCAGTATTTT.

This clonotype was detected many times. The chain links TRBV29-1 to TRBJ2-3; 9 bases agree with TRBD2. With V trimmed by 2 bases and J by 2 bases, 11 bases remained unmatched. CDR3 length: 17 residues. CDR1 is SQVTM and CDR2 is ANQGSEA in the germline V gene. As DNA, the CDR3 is TGCAGCGTTGAATCGTGGTCTAGCGGGATTTCCACAGATACGCAGTATTTT. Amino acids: CSVESWSSGISTDTQYF.

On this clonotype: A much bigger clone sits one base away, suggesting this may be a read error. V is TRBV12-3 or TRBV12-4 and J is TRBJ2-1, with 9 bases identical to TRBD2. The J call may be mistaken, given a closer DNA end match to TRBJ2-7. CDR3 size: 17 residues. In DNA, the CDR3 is TGTGCCAGCAGTTTAAGAAGAGCGGGGGGTTCCTACAATGAGCAGTACTTC. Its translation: CASSLRRAGGSYNEQYF.